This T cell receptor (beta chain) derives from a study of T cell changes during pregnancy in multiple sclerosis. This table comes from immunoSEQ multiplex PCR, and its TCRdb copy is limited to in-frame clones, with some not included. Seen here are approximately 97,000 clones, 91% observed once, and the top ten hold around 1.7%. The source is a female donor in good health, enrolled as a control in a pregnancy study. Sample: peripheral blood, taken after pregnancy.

The CDR3 protein is CSVGPGTGEGVDTEAFF. The DNA for the CDR3 is TGCAGCGTAGGACCCGGGACAGGGGAGGGAGTGGACACTGAAGCTTTCTTT. The chain links TRBV29-1 to TRBJ1-1, with TRBD1 identical over 10 bases. The germline gives CDR1 SQVTM, CDR2 ANQGSEA. With 6 bases clipped from V and 3 bases from J, the junction kept 16 bases outside the gene matches. The CDR3 totals 17 residues.